This TCR beta chain was recorded in a study of a mutant IDH1 vaccine in newly diagnosed glioma. Time point indicated: week 11, during vaccination. What each vaccine dose contained was 300 ug of mutant IDH1 20-mer peptide, accompanied by topical imiquimod. Astrocytomas that were new, WHO grade 3 or 4, IDH1-mutant and ATRX-lost were present in the donors. In this sample, this clone turned up once. The antigen remains undetermined. Method: immunoSEQ multiplex PCR; TCRdb's copy keeps in-frame clones and lacks some. The profile shows tens of thousands of clones, under 80% of them singletons. V lost 5 bases and J lost 4; bases outside the gene matches: 8. Germline CDR1 is MNHNS and CDR2 is SASEGT. This CDR3 contains 15 residues.

The chain joins TRBV6-1 to TRBJ1-1; TRBD1 aligns across 9 bases. The sample was peripheral blood mononuclear cells (PBMCs), taken from a glioma patient whose treatment included an IDH1 peptide vaccine. The clonotype was recovered from a man aged 18 to 30 with glioma. Some clones in this sample may be carry-over from other donors' samples. Written as DNA, the CDR3 is TGTGCCAGCAGTAGTCCCGGGACAGGGACCACTGAAGCTTTCTTT. It yields the protein CASSSPGTGTTEAFF.